This TCR beta chain was recorded in a study of spatial heterogeneity in lung cancer. Time point here: sample taken at primary tumor resection. No cell sorting; template was whole RNA from tumor, lung tissue or PBMC. The presence of a unique molecular identifier marked each TCR cDNA molecule. TCRdb itself ran the 5' RACE reads through MiXCR, one entry per CDR3 protein. Among roughly 39,000 distinct CDR3 sequences listed, approximately 7.5% were seen once. The receptor was isolated from a male donor with early-stage non-small cell lung cancer. Sequenced here: PBMCs, sampled at surgery.

The CDR3 nucleotides are TGTGCCAGCAGCTTGAGACAGGGCTCTGGAAACACCATATATTTT. Translating gives CASSLRQGSGNTIYF. The chain recombines TRBV5-5 with TRBJ1-3; 7 bases are a match to TRBD1. This CDR3 is built from 15 residues. CDR1 and CDR2 (germline): SGHKS, YYEKEE (reference sequence). V trimming: 1 base; J trimming: 0 bases; junction bases outside the gene matches: 1.